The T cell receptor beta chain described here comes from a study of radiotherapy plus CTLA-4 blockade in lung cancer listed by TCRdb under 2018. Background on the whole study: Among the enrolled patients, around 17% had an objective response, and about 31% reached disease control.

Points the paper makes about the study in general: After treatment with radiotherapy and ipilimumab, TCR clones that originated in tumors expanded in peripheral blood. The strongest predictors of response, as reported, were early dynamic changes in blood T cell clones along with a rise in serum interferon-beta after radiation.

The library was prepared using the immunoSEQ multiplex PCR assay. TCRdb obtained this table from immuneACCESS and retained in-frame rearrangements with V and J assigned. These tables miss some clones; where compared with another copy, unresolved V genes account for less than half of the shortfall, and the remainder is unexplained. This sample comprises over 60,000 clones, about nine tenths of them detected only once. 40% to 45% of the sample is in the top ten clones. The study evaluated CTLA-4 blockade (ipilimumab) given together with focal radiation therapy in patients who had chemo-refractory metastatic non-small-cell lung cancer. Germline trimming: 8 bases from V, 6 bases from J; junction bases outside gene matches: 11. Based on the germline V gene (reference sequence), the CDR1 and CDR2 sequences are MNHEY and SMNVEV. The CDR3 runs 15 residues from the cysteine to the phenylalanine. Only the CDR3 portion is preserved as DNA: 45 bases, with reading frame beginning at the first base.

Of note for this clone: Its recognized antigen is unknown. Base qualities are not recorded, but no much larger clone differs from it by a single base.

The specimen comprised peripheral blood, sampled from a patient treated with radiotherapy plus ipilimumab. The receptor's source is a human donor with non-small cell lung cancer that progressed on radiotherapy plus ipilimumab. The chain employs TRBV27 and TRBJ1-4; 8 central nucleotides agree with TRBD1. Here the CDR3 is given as CASGYPGQVDEKLFF. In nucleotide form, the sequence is TGTGCCAGCGGGTATCCGGGACAGGTGGATGAAAAACTGTTTTTT.